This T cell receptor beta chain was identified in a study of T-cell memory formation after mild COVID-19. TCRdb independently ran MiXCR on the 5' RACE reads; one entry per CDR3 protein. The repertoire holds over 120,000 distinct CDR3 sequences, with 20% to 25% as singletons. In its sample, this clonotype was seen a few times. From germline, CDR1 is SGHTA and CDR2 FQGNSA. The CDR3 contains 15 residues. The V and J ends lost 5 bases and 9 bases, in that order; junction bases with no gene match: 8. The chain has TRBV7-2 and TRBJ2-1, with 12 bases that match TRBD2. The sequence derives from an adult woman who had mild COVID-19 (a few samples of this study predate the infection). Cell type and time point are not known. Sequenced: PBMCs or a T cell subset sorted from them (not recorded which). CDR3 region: CASSRTSGRLSEQFF. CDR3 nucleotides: TGTGCCAGCAGCCGTACTAGCGGGAGGCTGAGTGAGCAGTTCTTC. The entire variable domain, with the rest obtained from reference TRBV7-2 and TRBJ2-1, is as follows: GAGVSQSPSNKVTEKGKDVELRCDPISGHTALYWYRQSLGQGLEFLIYFQGNSAPDKSGLPSDRFSAERTGGSVSTLTIQRTQQEDSAVYLCASSRTSGRLSEQFFGPGTRLTVL.